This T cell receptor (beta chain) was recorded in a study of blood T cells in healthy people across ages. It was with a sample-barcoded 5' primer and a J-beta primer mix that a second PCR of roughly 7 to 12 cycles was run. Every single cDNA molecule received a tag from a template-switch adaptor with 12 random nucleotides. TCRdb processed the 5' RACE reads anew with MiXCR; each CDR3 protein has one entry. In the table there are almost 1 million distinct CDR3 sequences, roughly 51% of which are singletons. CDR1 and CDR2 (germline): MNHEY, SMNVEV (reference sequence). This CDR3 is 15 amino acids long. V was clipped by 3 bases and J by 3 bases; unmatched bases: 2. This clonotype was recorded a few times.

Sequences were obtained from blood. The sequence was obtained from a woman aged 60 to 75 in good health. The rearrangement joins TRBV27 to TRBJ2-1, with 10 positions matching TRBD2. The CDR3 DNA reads TGTGCCAGCAGTTTTGGACTAGCGGTCTACAATGAGCAGTTCTTC. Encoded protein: CASSFGLAVYNEQFF.